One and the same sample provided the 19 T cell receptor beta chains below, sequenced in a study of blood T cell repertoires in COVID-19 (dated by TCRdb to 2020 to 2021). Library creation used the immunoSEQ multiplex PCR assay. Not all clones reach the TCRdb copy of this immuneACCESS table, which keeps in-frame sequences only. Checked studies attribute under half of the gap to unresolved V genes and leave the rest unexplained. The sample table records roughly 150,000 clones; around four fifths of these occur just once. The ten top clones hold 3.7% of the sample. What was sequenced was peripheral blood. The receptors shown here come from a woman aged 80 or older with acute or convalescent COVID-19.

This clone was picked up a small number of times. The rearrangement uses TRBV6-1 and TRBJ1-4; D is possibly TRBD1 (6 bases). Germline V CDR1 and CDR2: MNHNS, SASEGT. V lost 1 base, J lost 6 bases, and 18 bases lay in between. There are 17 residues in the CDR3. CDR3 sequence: CASSEGTYQGLHEKLFF. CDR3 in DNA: TGTGCCAGCAGTGAAGGAACCTACCAGGGGCTTCATGAAAAACTGTTTTTT.

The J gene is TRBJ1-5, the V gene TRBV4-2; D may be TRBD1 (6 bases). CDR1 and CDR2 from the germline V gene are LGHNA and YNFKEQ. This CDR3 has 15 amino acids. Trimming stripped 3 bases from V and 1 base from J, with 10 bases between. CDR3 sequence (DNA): TGTGCCAGCAGCCACGACAGGAGCAGCAATCAGCCCCAGCATTTT. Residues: CASSHDRSSNQPQHF.

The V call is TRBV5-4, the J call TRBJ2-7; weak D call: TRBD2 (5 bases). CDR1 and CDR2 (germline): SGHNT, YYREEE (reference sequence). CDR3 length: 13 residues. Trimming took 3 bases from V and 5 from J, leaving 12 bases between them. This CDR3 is CASSSRTADEQYF. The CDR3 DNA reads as TGTGCCAGCAGCTCACGGACTGCCGACGAGCAGTACTTC.

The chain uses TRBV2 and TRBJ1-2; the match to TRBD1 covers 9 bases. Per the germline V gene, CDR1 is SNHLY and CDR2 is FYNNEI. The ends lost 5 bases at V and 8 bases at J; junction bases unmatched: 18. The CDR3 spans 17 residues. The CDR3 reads CASSSTGTGRGFGGYTF. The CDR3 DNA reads TGTGCCAGCAGTTCAACCGGGACAGGGAGGGGGTTTGGCGGCTACACCTTC.

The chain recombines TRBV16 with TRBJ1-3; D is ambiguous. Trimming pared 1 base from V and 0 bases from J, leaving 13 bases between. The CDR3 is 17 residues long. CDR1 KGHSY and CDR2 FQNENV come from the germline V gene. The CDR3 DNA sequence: TGTGCCAGCAGCCAATATTCACTTGATCACTCTGGAAACACCATATATTTT. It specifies CASSQYSLDHSGNTIYF.

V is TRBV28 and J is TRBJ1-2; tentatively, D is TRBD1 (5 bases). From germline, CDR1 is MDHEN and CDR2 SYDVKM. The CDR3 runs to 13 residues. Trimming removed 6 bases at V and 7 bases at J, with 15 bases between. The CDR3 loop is CASSQGAEFGYTF. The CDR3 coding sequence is TGTGCCAGCAGCCAGGGTGCCGAGTTTGGCTACACCTTC.

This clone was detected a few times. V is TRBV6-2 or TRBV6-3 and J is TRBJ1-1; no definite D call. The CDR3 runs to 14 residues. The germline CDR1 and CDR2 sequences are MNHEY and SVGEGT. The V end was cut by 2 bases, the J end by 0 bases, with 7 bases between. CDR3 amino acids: CASSYPALNTEAFF. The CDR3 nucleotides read TGTGCCAGCAGTTACCCCGCGTTGAACACTGAAGCTTTCTTT.

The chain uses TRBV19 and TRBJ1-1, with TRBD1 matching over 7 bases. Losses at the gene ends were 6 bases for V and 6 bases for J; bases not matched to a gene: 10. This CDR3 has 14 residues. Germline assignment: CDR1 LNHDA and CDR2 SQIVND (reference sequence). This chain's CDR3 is CASRYDRERAEAFF. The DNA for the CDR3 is TGTGCCAGTAGATATGACAGGGAAAGGGCTGAAGCTTTCTTT.

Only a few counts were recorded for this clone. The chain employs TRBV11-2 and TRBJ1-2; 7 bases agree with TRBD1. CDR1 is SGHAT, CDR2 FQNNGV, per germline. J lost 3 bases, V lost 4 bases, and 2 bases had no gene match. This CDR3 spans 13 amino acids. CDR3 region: CASSSQGDYGYTF. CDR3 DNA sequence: TGTGCCAGCAGCTCCCAGGGGGACTATGGCTACACCTTC.

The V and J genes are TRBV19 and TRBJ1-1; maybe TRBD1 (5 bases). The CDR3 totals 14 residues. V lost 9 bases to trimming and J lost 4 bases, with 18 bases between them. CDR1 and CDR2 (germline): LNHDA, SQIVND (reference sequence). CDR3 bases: TGTGCCAGCCGTATCCGGGGGGGATTCACTGAAGCTTTCTTT. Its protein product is CASRIRGGFTEAFF.

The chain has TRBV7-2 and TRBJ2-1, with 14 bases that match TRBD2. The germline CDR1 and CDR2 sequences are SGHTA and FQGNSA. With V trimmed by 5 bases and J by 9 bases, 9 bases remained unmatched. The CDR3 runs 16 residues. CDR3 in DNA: TGTGCCAGCAGCCTAGGTCCGGGACTAGCGGGAGTTGAGCAGTTCTTC. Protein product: CASSLGPGLAGVEQFF.

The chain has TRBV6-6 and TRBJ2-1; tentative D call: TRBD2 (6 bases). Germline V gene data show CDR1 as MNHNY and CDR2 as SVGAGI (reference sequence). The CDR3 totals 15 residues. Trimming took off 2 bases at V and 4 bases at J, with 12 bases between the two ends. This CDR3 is CASSYTRDFYNEQFF. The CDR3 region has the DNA TGTGCCAGCAGTTACACCCGGGACTTTTACAATGAGCAGTTCTTC.

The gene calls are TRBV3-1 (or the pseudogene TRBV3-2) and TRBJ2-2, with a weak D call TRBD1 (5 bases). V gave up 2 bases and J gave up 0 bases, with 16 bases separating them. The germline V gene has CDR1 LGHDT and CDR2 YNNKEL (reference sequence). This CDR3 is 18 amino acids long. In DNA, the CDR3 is TGTGCCAGCAGCCAAAACGGCAGGGTTCTCGCGAACACCGGGGAGCTGTTTTTT. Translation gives CASSQNGRVLANTGELFF.

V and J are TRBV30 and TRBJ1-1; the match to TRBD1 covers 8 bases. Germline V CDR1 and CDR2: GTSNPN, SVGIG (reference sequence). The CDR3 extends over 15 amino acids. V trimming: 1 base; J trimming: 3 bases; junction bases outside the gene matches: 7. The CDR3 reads CAWSAADRAYTEAFF. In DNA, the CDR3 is TGTGCCTGGAGTGCCGCGGACAGGGCGTACACTGAAGCTTTCTTT.

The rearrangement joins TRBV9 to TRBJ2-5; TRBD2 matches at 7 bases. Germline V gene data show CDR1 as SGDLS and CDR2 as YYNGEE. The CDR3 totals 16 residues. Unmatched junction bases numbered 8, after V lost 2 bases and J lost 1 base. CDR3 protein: CASSVSPGRSQETQYF. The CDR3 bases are TGTGCCAGCAGCGTGAGCCCCGGGAGGAGCCAAGAGACCCAGTACTTC.

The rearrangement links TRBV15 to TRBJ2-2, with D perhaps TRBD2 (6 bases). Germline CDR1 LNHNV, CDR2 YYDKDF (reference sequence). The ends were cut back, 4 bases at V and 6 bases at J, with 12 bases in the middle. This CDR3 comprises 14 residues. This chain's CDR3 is CATSTGTWAGELFF. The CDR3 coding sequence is TGTGCCACCAGCACCGGGACTTGGGCCGGGGAGCTGTTTTTT.

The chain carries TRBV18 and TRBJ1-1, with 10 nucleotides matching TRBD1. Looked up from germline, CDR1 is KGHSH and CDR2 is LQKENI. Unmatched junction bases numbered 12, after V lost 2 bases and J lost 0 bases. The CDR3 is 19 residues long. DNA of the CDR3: TGTGCCAGCTCACCAGTTCTTTCTGGGACAGGGGTCCTGAACACTGAAGCTTTCTTT. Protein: CASSPVLSGTGVLNTEAFF.

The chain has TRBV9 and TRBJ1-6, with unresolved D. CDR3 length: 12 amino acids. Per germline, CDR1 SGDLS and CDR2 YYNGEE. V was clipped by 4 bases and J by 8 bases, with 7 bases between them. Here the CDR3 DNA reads TGTGCCAGCAGCAACGGAGATTCACCCCTCCACTTT. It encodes CASSNGDSPLHF. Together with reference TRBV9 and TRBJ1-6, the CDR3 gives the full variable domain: DSGVTQTPKHLITATGQRVTLRCSPRSGDLSVYWYQQSLDQGLQFLIQYYNGEERAKGNILERFSAQQFPDLHSELNLSSLELGDSALYFCASSNGDSPLHFGNGTRLTVT.

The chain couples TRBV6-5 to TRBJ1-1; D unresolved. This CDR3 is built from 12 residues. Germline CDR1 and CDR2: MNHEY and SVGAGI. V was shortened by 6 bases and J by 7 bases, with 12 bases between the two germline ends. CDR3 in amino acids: CASRTQANEAFF. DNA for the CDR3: TGTGCCAGCAGAACTCAGGCCAATGAAGCTTTCTTT.